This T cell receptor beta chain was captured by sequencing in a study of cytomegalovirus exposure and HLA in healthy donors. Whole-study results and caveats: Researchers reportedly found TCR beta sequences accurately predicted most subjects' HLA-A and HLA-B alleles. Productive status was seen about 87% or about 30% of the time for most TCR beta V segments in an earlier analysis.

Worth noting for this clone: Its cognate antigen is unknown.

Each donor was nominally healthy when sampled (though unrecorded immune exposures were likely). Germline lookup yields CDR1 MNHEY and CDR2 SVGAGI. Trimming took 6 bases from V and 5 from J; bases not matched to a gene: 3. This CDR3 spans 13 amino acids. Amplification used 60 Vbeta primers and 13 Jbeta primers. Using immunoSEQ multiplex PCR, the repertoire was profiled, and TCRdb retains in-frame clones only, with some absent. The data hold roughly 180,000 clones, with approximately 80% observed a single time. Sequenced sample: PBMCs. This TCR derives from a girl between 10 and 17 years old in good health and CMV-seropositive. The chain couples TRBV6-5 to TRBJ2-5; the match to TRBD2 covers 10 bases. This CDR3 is CASRLGLAETQYF. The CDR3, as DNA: TGTGCCAGCAGGCTGGGACTAGCGGAGACCCAGTACTTC.